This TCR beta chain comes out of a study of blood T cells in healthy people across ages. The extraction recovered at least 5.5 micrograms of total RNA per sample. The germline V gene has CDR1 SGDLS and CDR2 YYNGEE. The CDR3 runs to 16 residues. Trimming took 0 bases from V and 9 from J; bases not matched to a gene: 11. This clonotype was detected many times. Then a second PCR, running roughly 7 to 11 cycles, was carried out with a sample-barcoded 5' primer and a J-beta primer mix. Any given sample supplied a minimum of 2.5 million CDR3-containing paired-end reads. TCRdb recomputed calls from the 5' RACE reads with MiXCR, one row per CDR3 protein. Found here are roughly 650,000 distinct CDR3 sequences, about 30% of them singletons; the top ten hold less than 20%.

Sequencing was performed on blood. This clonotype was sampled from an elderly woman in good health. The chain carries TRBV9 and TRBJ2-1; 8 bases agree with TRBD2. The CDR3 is CASSVVSGGGQGEQFF. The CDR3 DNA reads TGTGCCAGCAGCGTAGTTTCGGGGGGGGGCCAGGGTGAGCAGTTCTTC.